A single sample is the source of the 5 T cell receptor beta chains below, sequenced in a study of shared clonotypes between healthy human individuals. Libraries were prepared by immunoSEQ multiplex PCR; TCRdb keeps only in-frame clonotypes and omits some of them. This sample has about 2,500,000 clones, with about 92% found just once. Sequencing used naive CD4+ T cells sorted from blood. Subset meaning: CD45RA+ positively selected. These receptors were obtained from a man aged 18 to 29 in good health.

This rearrangement joins TRBV6-1 to TRBJ1-3, with D possibly TRBD1 on 6 matching bases. V was pared by 7 bases and J by 4 bases, with 11 bases between. Germline V gene data show CDR1 as MNHNS and CDR2 as SASEGT. The CDR3 sequence is 13 residues long. CDR3 DNA sequence: TGTGCCAGCAAACAGGGAATCGGAAACACCATATATTTT. It translates to CASKQGIGNTIYF.

The chain has TRBV5-4 and TRBJ1-4; TRBD1 agrees at 9 bases. Germline V lookup: CDR1 SGHNT, CDR2 YYREEE (reference sequence). V shed 4 bases, J shed 5 bases, and the junction held 6 bases outside the gene matches. The CDR3 totals 15 residues. CDR3 sequence: CASSGQTGGNEKLFF. CDR3 in DNA: TGTGCCAGCAGCGGCCAGACAGGGGGGAATGAAAAACTGTTTTTT.

The chain combines TRBV27 with TRBJ1-1; perhaps TRBD1 as D (5 bases). The CDR3 consists of 13 residues. Trimming left V 6 bases short and J 10 bases short, with 18 bases between. Germline values: CDR1 MNHEY, CDR2 SMNVEV (reference sequence). The chain's CDR3 is CASRPVDREGAFF. The CDR3, as DNA: TGTGCCAGCAGACCGGTCGACAGAGAGGGAGCTTTCTTT.

Remarks on this clone: Compared with germline, one end of the junction differs, possibly owing to a read error. The chain links TRBV6-1 to TRBJ2-5, with a weak D call TRBD2 (6 bases). The CDR3 is made up of 12 amino acids. CDR1 is MNHNS, CDR2 SASEGT, per germline. The DNA for the CDR3 is TGCACCACTTCGGGGGTCCCAGAGACCCAGTACTTC. It encodes CTTSGVPETQYF.

The CDR3 nucleotides read TGTGCCTGGAGCTCGCTACGGACAGCCACCTGGGGGGACACTGAAGCTTTCTTT. As protein: CAWSSLRTATWGDTEAFF. The chain links TRBV30 to TRBJ1-1; D is perhaps TRBD1 (6 bases). Trimming removed 3 bases at V and 3 bases at J, with 26 bases between. This CDR3 comprises 18 residues. CDR1 and CDR2 from the germline V gene are GTSNPN and SVGIG (reference sequence).